This is a list of T cell receptor beta chains from one sample in a study of blood T cell repertoires in COVID-19. TCRdb keeps only in-frame clones here, not all; method: immunoSEQ multiplex PCR. The sample records 200,000 to 250,000 clones, nearly 90% being singletons. Sequenced sample: PBMCs or T cells enriched from blood (not recorded which). The receptors come from a young man who had recovered from COVID-19. Each CDR3 is given with its conserved first and last residue. Each record gives: CDR3 DNA, CDR3 protein, clone size, J gene, V gene, D gene. A D gene is named only where the DNA matches it firmly. Size is omitted from some rows. Given values are once, few, many or a class for expanded clones.

CDR3nt: TGTGCCAGCAGTTCTACAGGGGGCAGTGGCTACACCTTC; CDR3aa: CASSSTGGSGYTF; abundance: .; j_gene: TRBJ1-2; v_gene: TRBV27; d_gene: TRBD1
CDR3nt: TGTGCCAGCAGCCGGAACAGGGGGCCCTACGAGCAGTACTTC; CDR3aa: CASSRNRGPYEQYF; abundance: .; j_gene: TRBJ2-7; v_gene: TRBV7-2; d_gene: TRBD1
CDR3nt: TGTGCTTTCCGACAAGATCCGGGGATGGGTGGCTACACCTTC; CDR3aa: CAFRQDPGMGGYTF; abundance: .; j_gene: TRBJ1-2; v_gene: TRBV30; d_gene: .
CDR3nt: TGTGCCAGCAGCTTAGTCCCGGGAGGGACCGGGGAGCTGTTTTTT; CDR3aa: CASSLVPGGTGELFF; abundance: .; j_gene: TRBJ2-2; v_gene: TRBV11-3; d_gene: TRBD2
CDR3nt: TGCAGCGTGAACCTTAAGCAGGGCCCCGGGGAGCTGTTTTTT; CDR3aa: CSVNLKQGPGELFF; abundance: .; j_gene: TRBJ2-2; v_gene: TRBV29-1; d_gene: .
CDR3nt: TGTGCCACCAGTGACGGAGATCAGCCCCAGCATTTT; CDR3aa: CATSDGDQPQHF; abundance: .; j_gene: TRBJ1-5; v_gene: TRBV24-1; d_gene: .
CDR3nt: TGTGCCAGCAGCCATAGCCACGAGCAGTACTTC; CDR3aa: CASSHSHEQYF; abundance: few; j_gene: TRBJ2-7; v_gene: TRBV3-1/TRBV3-2; d_gene: .
CDR3nt: TGTGCCAGCAGACCTAGCGGGAGTGACACCGGGGAGCTGTTTTTT; CDR3aa: CASRPSGSDTGELFF; abundance: .; j_gene: TRBJ2-2; v_gene: TRBV7-2; d_gene: TRBD2
CDR3nt: TGTGCCAGCAGTTACCCCCGGGACGGGGGCTACGAGCAGTACTTC; CDR3aa: CASSYPRDGGYEQYF; abundance: .; j_gene: TRBJ2-7; v_gene: TRBV6-2/TRBV6-3; d_gene: .
CDR3nt: TGTGCCAGCAGTCTTCGGGGACTAGAAAATTATAGGTACGAGCAGTACTTC; CDR3aa: CASSLRGLENYRYEQYF; abundance: .; j_gene: TRBJ2-7; v_gene: TRBV2; d_gene: TRBD2
CDR3nt: TGTGCCAGCAGCGCGGGACCTCCGGGCAATCAGCCCCAGCATTTT; CDR3aa: CASSAGPPGNQPQHF; abundance: once; j_gene: TRBJ1-5; v_gene: TRBV7-9; d_gene: .
CDR3nt: TGTGCCAGCAGCTTAAACCTTCTGGGACAGGGGACCGGGGAGCTGTTTTTT; CDR3aa: CASSLNLLGQGTGELFF; abundance: .; j_gene: TRBJ2-2; v_gene: TRBV7-3; d_gene: TRBD1
CDR3nt: TGTGCCAGCAGTTTCACGGGAGGGCCTAACAATGAGCAGTTCTTC; CDR3aa: CASSFTGGPNNEQFF; abundance: .; j_gene: TRBJ2-1; v_gene: TRBV28; d_gene: TRBD2